The clone carrying this TCR beta chain was seen a few times. This record comes from a study of blood T cell repertoires in COVID-19. As for the study in general: Some COVID-19 samples were acute and others convalescent; all came from the United States, Italy and Spain. In each case, the material was cDNA or gDNA derived from T cells, B-cell-depleted T cells, or PBMCs.

Per the study methods: Estimation of nucleated cell counts relied on the amplification of reference gene primers. Sequencing used immunoSEQ multiplex PCR; TCRdb keeps in-frame clones, though not all of them. The V and J calls and the clone size are those of that table, but D and trimming were determined from the DNA. The table includes fewer than 130,000 clones, more than 70% detected once. The CDR3 is made up of 14 amino acids. Germline CDR1 reads MNHNS; CDR2 reads SASEGT. V shed 3 bases and J shed 3 bases, with 11 bases lying between them. The specimen was peripheral blood. This rearrangement joins TRBV6-1 to TRBJ1-1; a weak D match, TRBD1 (6 bases). The origin of this receptor is a woman aged 45-59 years with acute or convalescent COVID-19. In DNA form, the CDR3 reads TGTGCCAGCAGTGATAGAGGGGGGGACACTGAAGCTTTCTTT. Its protein is CASSDRGGDTEAFF.